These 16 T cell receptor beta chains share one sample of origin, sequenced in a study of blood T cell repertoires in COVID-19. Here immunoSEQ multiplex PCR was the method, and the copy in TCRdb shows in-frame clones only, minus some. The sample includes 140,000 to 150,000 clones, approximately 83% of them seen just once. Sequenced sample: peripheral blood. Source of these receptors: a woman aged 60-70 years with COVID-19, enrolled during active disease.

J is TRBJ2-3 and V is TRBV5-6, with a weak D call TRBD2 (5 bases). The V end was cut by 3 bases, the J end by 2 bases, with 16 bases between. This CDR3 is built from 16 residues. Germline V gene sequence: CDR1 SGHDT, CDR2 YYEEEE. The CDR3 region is CASSYSADGITDTQYF. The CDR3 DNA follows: TGTGCCAGCAGCTATTCAGCGGACGGGATCACAGATACGCAGTATTTT. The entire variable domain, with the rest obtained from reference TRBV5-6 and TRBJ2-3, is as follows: DAGVTQSPTHLIKTRGQQVTLRCSPKSGHDTVSWYQQALGQGPQFIFQYYEEEERQRGNFPDRFSGHQFPNYSSELNVNALLLGDSALYLCASSYSADGITDTQYFGPGTRLTVL.

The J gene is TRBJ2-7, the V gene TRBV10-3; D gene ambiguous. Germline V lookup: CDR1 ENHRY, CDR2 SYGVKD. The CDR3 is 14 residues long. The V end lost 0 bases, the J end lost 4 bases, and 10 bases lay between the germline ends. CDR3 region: CAISESEQIYEQYF. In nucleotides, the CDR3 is TGTGCCATCAGTGAGTCTGAACAGATTTACGAGCAGTACTTC.

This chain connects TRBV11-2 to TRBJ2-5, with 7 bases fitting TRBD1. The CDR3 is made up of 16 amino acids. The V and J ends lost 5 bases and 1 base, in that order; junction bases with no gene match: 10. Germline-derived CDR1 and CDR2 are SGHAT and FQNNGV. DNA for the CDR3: TGTGCCAGCAGCCTAATCCCGGGACAGCCCCAAGAGACCCAGTACTTC. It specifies CASSLIPGQPQETQYF.

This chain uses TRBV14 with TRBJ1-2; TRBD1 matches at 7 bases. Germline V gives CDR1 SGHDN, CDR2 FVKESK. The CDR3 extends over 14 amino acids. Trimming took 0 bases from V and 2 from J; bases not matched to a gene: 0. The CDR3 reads CASSQDRGNYGYTF. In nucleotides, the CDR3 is TGTGCCAGCAGCCAAGACAGGGGGAACTATGGCTACACCTTC.

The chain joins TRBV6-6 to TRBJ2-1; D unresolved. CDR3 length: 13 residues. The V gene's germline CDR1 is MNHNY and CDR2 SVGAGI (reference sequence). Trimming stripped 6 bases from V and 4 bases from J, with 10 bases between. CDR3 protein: CASSLPGYNEQFF. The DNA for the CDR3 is TGTGCCAGCAGCCTGCCCGGTTACAATGAGCAGTTCTTC.

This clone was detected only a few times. The CDR3 is CASSPSAGGPDTQYF. CDR3 coding DNA: TGTGCCAGCAGCCCCTCAGCGGGGGGCCCAGATACGCAGTATTTT. The chain uses TRBV6-5 and TRBJ2-3, with 9 bases fitting TRBD2. Trimming took 6 bases from V and 4 from J; bases not matched to a gene: 8. The CDR3 spans 15 residues. Per the germline V gene, CDR1 is MNHEY and CDR2 is SVGAGI.

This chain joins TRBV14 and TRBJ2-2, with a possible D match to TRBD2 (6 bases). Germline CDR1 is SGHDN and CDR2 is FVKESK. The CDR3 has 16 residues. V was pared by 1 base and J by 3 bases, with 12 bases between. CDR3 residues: CASSQVAGLYTGELFF. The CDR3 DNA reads TGTGCCAGCAGCCAAGTCGCGGGGCTCTACACCGGGGAGCTGTTTTTT.

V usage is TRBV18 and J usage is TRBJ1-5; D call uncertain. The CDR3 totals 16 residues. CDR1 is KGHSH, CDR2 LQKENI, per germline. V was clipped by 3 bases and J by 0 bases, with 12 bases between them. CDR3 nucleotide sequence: TGTGCCAGCTCACCCTCAATAGCAGATAGCAATCAGCCCCAGCATTTT. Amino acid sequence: CASSPSIADSNQPQHF.

The CDR3 bases are TGCGCCAGCAGCCAAGGGCCCAGCTCGAGGAGGTCAGGCTACACCTTC. Protein: CASSQGPSSRRSGYTF. The rearrangement links TRBV4-1 to TRBJ1-2; D not resolved. This CDR3 is built from 16 residues. Trimming shortened V by 1 base and J by 8 bases, and 20 bases separated the two germline ends. From germline, CDR1 is MGHRA and CDR2 YSYEKL.

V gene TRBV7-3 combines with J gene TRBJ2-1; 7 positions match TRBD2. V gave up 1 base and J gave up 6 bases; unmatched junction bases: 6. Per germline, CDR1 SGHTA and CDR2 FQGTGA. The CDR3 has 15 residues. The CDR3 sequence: CASSLSRVAGNEQFF. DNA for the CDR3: TGTGCCAGCAGCTTAAGTAGGGTAGCGGGCAATGAGCAGTTCTTC.

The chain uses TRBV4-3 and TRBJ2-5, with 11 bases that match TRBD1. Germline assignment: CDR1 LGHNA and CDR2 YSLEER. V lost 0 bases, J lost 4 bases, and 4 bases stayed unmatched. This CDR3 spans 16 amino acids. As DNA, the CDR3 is TGCGCCAGCAGCCAAGATGGGACAGGGGGGAGAGAGACCCAGTACTTC. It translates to CASSQDGTGGRETQYF.

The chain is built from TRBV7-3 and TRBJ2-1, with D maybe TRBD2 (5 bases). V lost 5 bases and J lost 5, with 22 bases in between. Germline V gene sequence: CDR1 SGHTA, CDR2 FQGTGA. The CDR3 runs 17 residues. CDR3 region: CASSDPSSPEGHNEQFF. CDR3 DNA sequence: TGTGCCAGCAGCGACCCATCTAGCCCTGAAGGACACAATGAGCAGTTCTTC. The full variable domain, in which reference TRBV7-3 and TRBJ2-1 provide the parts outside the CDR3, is GAGVSQTPSNKVTEKGKYVELRCDPISGHTALYWYRQSLGQGPEFLIYFQGTGAADDSGLPNDRFFAVRPEGSVSTLKIQRTERGDSAVYLCASSDPSSPEGHNEQFFGPGTRLTVL.

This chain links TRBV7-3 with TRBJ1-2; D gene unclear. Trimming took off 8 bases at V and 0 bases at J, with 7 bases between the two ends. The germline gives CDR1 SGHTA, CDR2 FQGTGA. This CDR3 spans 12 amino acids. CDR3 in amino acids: CASQQPNYGYTF. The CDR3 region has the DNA TGTGCCAGCCAACAGCCTAACTATGGCTACACCTTC.

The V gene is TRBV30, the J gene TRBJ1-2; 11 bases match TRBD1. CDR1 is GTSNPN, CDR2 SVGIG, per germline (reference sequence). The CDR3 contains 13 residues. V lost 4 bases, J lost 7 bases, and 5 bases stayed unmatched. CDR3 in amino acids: CAWTGQGAGGYTF. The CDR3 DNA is TGTGCCTGGACTGGACAGGGGGCAGGTGGCTACACCTTC.

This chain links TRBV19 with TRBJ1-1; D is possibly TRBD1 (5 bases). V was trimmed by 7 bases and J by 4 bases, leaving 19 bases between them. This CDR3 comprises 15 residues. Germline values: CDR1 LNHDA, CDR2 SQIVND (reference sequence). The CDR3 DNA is TGTGCCAGTAAATACAGGCCTAAAGTCGGCACTGAAGCTTTCTTT. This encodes CASKYRPKVGTEAFF.

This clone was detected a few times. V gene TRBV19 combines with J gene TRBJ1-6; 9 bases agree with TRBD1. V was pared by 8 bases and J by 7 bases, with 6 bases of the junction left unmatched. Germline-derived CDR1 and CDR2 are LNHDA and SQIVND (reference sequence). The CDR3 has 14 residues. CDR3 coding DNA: TGTGCCAGTCAGAGGACAGGGGAAAATTCACCCCTCCACTTT. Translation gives CASQRTGENSPLHF.